Presented here are 14 T cell receptor beta chains from one specimen sequenced in a study of blood T cell repertoires in COVID-19. The data were produced by immunoSEQ multiplex PCR, yet TCRdb's version contains in-frame clones alone and is incomplete. This sample has about 93,000 clones; almost 90% occur once, and the top ten carry roughly 1.5%. Sequenced material: peripheral blood. Every receptor here comes from a human donor with active COVID-19. The donor label of this sample is uncertain.

The sample holds a few counts of this clone. The rearrangement uses TRBV5-1 and TRBJ2-7; 8 bases are shared with TRBD1. This CDR3 spans 14 amino acids. V dropped 4 bases and J dropped 5; count of bases not matched to a gene: 8. Germline V lookup: CDR1 SGHRS, CDR2 YFSETQ. The DNA for the CDR3 is TGCGCCAGCAGCCGGACAGGGTTGTTGGACGAGCAGTACTTC. This sequence encodes CASSRTGLLDEQYF.

The chain links TRBV9 to TRBJ1-4; 9 bases line up with TRBD1. The CDR3 has 14 amino acids. Per germline, CDR1 SGDLS and CDR2 YYNGEE. The V segment lost 4 bases and the J segment 7 bases; nucleotides outside the gene matches: 5. CDR3 loop: CASSPGQGGEKLFF. Written as DNA, the CDR3 is TGTGCCAGCAGCCCGGGACAGGGAGGTGAAAAACTGTTTTTT.

The CDR3 protein is CASRSGGVSSYNEQFF. The CDR3 coding sequence is TGTGCCAGCAGGAGCGGGGGGGTGAGCTCCTACAATGAGCAGTTCTTC. This chain joins TRBV7-2 and TRBJ2-1; the match to TRBD2 covers 10 bases. V shed 6 bases, J shed 0 bases, and the junction held 5 bases outside the gene matches. CDR1 is SGHTA, CDR2 FQGNSA, per germline. This CDR3 has 16 residues.

The chain carries TRBV11-2 and TRBJ2-1; no reliable D call. Between the trimmed V and J ends, which lost 5 bases and 4 bases, there was a span of 6 bases. The CDR3 length is 12 residues. From germline, CDR1 is SGHAT and CDR2 FQNNGV. The CDR3 bases are TGTGCCAGCAGCCCGCGGTACAATGAGCAGTTCTTC. Its protein is CASSPRYNEQFF.

This rearrangement joins TRBV27 to TRBJ1-1; 7 bases map to TRBD1. V trimming: 7 bases; J trimming: 1 base; junction bases outside the gene matches: 6. The CDR3 consists of 14 residues. Germline values: CDR1 MNHEY, CDR2 SMNVEV (reference sequence). The CDR3 coding sequence is TGTGCCAGCACCAAACAGGGGTCGAACACTGAAGCTTTCTTT. It is translated as CASTKQGSNTEAFF.

The chain recombines TRBV7-9 with TRBJ1-6; tentatively, D is TRBD1 (6 bases). CDR1 is SEHNR and CDR2 is FQNEAQ in the germline V gene (reference sequence). V gave up 5 bases and J gave up 8 bases, with 19 bases separating them. The CDR3 extends over 16 amino acids. The CDR3 here is CASSREDSPEDSPLHF. The CDR3 bases are TGTGCCAGCAGCCGAGAGGACAGCCCTGAGGATTCACCCCTCCACTTT. Using reference TRBV7-9 and TRBJ1-6 for the parts outside the CDR3, the full variable domain is DTGVSQNPRHKITKRGQNVTFRCDPISEHNRLYWYRQTLGQGPEFLTYFQNEAQLEKSRLLSDRFSAERPKGSFSTLEIQRTEQGDSAMYLCASSREDSPEDSPLHFGNGTRLTVT.

This chain uses TRBV10-3 with TRBJ2-5; D not certain. Between the trimmed V and J ends, which lost 4 bases and 3 bases, there was a span of 6 bases. Per the germline V gene, CDR1 is ENHRY and CDR2 is SYGVKD. The CDR3 sequence is 12 residues long. CDR3 sequence: CAISGAEETQYF. The DNA for the CDR3 is TGTGCCATCAGTGGAGCCGAAGAGACCCAGTACTTC.

This clone was picked up one time. The CDR3 loop reads CASSNPRGNTEAFF. CDR3 in DNA: TGTGCCAGTAGTAACCCTCGGGGAAACACTGAAGCTTTCTTT. V usage is TRBV19 and J usage is TRBJ1-1; D uncertain. Trimming stripped 4 bases from V and 2 bases from J, with 11 bases between. The V gene's germline CDR1 is LNHDA and CDR2 SQIVND (reference sequence). The CDR3 has 14 amino acids.

V gene TRBV4-1 combines with J gene TRBJ1-2; D is unresolved. The ends were cut back, 0 bases at V and 4 bases at J, with 9 bases in the middle. Per the germline V gene, CDR1 is MGHRA and CDR2 is YSYEKL. This CDR3 spans 14 amino acids. CDR3 bases: TGCGCCAGCAGCCAAGACCCGGTTGGCTATGGCTACACCTTC. It is translated as CASSQDPVGYGYTF.

This chain connects TRBV7-6 to TRBJ2-2; 7 nucleotides agree with TRBD2. J gave up 7 bases and V 5 bases, and 7 bases lay outside the gene matches. Per germline, CDR1 SGHVS and CDR2 FNYEAQ. This CDR3 has 14 residues. CDR3 protein: CASSRTSVGGELFF. The CDR3 DNA sequence: TGTGCCAGCAGCCGCACTAGCGTTGGCGGGGAGCTGTTTTTT.

This sequence joins TRBV30 and TRBJ1-3, with no clear D. Germline CDR1 GTSNPN, CDR2 SVGIG (reference sequence). Trimming pared 5 bases from V and 0 bases from J, leaving 5 bases between. This CDR3 spans 12 amino acids. The CDR3 loop reads CAWQFSGNTIYF. CDR3 bases: TGTGCCTGGCAGTTCTCTGGAAACACCATATATTTT.

The genes are TRBV2 and TRBJ1-6; D call uncertain. CDR1 is SNHLY, CDR2 FYNNEI, per germline. The V end was cut by 4 bases, the J end by 14 bases, with 6 bases between. This CDR3 has 10 residues. The CDR3 loop is CASSAGTLHF. CDR3 in DNA: TGTGCCAGCAGTGCGGGGACCCTCCACTTT.

This chain links TRBV5-4 with TRBJ1-1, with TRBD1 matching over 10 bases. V trimming: 10 bases; J trimming: 5 bases; junction bases outside the gene matches: 8. The germline gives CDR1 SGHNT, CDR2 YYREEE (reference sequence). CDR3 size: 13 residues. This CDR3 is CAGVDRGLTEAFF. For the CDR3, the DNA is TGTGCCGGGGTAGACAGGGGGCTGACTGAAGCTTTCTTT. The full variable domain, in which reference TRBV5-4 and TRBJ1-1 provide the parts outside the CDR3, is ETGVTQSPTHLIKTRGQQVTLRCSSQSGHNTVSWYQQALGQGPQFIFQYYREEENGRGNFPPRFSGLQFPNYSSELNVNALELDDSALYLCAGVDRGLTEAFFGQGTRLTVV.

This chain uses TRBV27 with TRBJ2-7, with 11 bases matching TRBD2. The CDR3 spans 13 residues. Per germline, CDR1 MNHEY and CDR2 SMNVEV (reference sequence). The V gene end was trimmed by 6 bases and the J gene end by 9 bases; junction bases not matched to a gene: 7. CDR3 bases: TGTGCCAGCAGACCAATTCTAGCGGGGGGGCAGTACTTC. Amino acids: CASRPILAGGQYF.